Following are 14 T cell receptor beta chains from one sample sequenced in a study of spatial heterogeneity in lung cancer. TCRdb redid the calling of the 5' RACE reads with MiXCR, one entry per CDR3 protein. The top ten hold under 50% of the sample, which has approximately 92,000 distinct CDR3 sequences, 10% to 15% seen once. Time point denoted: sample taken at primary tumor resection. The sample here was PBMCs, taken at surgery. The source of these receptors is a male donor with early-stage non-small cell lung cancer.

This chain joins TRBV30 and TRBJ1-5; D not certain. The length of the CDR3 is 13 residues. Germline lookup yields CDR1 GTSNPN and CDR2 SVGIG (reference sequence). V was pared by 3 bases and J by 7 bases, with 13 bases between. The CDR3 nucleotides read TGTGCCTGGAGCGGGAAAAGTAACCAGCCCCAGCATTTT. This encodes CAWSGKSNQPQHF.

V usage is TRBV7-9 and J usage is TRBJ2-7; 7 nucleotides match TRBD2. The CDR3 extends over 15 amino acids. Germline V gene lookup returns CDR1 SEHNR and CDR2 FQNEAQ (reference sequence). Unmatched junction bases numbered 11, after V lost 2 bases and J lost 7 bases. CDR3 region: CASSLTYGRGEEQYF. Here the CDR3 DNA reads TGTGCCAGCAGCTTAACTTATGGGAGGGGAGAGGAGCAGTACTTC.

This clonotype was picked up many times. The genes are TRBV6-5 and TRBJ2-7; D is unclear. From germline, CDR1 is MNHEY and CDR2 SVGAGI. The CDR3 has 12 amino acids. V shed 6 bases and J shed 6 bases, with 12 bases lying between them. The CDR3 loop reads CASSRERTEQYF. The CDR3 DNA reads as TGTGCCAGCAGCCGAGAGAGGACCGAGCAGTACTTC.

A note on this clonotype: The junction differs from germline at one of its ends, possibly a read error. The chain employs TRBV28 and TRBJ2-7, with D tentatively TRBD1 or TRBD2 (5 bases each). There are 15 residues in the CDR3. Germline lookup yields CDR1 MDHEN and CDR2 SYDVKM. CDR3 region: CASHNGAAANYGQYF. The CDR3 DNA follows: TGTGCCAGCCATAACGGGGCCGCCGCCAACTACGGGCAGTACTTC.

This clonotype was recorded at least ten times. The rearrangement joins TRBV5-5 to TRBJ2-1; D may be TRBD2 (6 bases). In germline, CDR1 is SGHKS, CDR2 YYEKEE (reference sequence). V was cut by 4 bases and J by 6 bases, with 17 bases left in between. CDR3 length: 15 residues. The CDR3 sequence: CASSASNWRVNEQFF. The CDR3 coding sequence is TGTGCCAGCAGCGCCAGTAACTGGAGGGTCAATGAGCAGTTCTTC.

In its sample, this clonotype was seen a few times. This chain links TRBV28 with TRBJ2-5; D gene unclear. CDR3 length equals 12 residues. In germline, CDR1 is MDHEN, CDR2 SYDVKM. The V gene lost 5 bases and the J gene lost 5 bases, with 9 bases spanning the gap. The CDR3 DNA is TGTGCCAGCAGTCACCCGATGGAGACCCAGTACTTC. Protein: CASSHPMETQYF.

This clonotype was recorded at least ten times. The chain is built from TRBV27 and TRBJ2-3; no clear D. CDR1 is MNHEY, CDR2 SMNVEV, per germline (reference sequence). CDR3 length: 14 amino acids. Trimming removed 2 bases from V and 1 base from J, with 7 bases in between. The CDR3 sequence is CASSLNAGTDTQYF. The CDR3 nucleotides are TGTGCCAGCAGTTTAAACGCGGGCACAGATACGCAGTATTTT.

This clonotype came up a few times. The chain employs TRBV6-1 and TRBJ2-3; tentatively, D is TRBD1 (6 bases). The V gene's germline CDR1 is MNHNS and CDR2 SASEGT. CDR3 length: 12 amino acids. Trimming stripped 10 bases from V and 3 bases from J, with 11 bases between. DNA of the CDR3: TGTGCCACTCGGACAGATACAGATACGCAGTATTTT. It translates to CATRTDTDTQYF.

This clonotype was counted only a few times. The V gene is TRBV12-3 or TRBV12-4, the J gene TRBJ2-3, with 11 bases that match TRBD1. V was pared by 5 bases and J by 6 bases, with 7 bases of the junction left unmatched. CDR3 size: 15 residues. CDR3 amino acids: CASSARTGGADTQYF. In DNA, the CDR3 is TGTGCCAGCAGTGCCCGGACAGGGGGCGCGGATACGCAGTATTTT.

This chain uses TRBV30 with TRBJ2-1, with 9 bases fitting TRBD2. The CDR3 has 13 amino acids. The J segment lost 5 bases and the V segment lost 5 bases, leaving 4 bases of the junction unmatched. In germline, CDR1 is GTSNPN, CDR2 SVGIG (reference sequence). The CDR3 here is CAWGTSQDNEQFF. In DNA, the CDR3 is TGTGCCTGGGGGACTAGCCAGGACAATGAGCAGTTCTTC.

CDR3 nucleotides: TGTGCCAGCAGCCCCCGGGACATCTCCTACGAGCAGTACTTC. Amino acids: CASSPRDISYEQYF. The chain employs TRBV7-9 and TRBJ2-7; a weak D match, TRBD1 (6 bases). Trimming stripped 5 bases from V and 0 bases from J, with 11 bases between. Germline V gene lookup returns CDR1 SEHNR and CDR2 FQNEAQ (reference sequence). There are 14 residues in the CDR3.

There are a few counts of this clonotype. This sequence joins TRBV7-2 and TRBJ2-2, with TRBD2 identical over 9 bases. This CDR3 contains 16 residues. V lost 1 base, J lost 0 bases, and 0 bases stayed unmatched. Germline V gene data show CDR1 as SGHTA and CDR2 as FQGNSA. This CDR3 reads CASSLERGANTGELFF. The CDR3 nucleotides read TGTGCCAGCAGCTTAGAGCGGGGGGCGAACACCGGGGAGCTGTTTTTT. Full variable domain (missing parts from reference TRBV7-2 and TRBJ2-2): GAGVSQSPSNKVTEKGKDVELRCDPISGHTALYWYRQSLGQGLEFLIYFQGNSAPDKSGLPSDRFSAERTGGSVSTLTIQRTQQEDSAVYLCASSLERGANTGELFFGEGSRLTVL.

CDR3 loop: CASSTLWGSGSGSTDTQYF. In nucleotides, the CDR3 is TGTGCCAGCAGCACCCTTTGGGGTAGCGGGAGTGGTAGCACAGATACGCAGTATTTT. The chain recombines TRBV6-2 or TRBV6-3 with TRBJ2-3; 9 positions agree with TRBD2. This CDR3 is built from 19 residues. Germline V gene data show CDR1 as MNHEY and CDR2 as SVGEGT. The V gene end was trimmed by 6 bases and the J gene end by 0 bases; junction bases not matched to a gene: 16.

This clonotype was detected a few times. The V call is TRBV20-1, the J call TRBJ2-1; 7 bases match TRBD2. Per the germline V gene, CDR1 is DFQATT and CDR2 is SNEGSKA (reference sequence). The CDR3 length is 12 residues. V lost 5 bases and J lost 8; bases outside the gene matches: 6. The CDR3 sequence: CSAGQTSYEQFF. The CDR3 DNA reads TGCAGTGCTGGCCAGACTAGCTATGAGCAGTTCTTC.